Listed here is a single T cell receptor beta chain. The antigen it binds to is not known. Base qualities are not at hand, and no much larger clone is one base apart. This sample is drawn from a study of PD-L1 blockade in urothelial cancer (TCRdb year 2017). Context from the whole study: Every patient began therapy in 2014 and was given atezolizumab 1,200 mg intravenously every 3 weeks. About 90% of the roughly 29 patients were males with bladder-origin urothelial cancer, and about 60% of the roughly 30 reported a prior smoking history. Patients had an ECOG performance status of 0 or 1 and had received between 0 and 3 prior chemotherapy regimens. Blood samples were analyzed 3 weeks after the start of treatment (second dose) and 6 weeks after the start of treatment. Blood samples gave a median of around 140,000 T cells and approximately 85,000 unique TCRs, with a median clonality of roughly 0.081. The study was an exploratory multi-omic analysis of somatic, immune and clinical correlates of response to PD-L1 blockade with atezolizumab in urothelial cancer. Pretreatment tumor samples, along with matched peripheral blood collected serially before and after atezolizumab treatment, underwent TCR sequencing. Progression-free survival longer than 6 months counted as durable clinical benefit, and TCR features were additionally tested against both progression-free and overall survival. In the same patients, whole exome sequencing and RNA sequencing of pretreatment tumors were performed in addition to TCR sequencing. Durable clinical benefit was achieved by nine patients and was not achieved by 20 patients. Pretreatment blood TCR-seq was available for under 35 patients, at least one posttreatment blood collection was obtained for roughly 24 patients, and tumor TCR-seq was available for roughly 24 patients. Beyond this particular receptor, the publication reports: Because of the small sample size (n ≈ 31) and the many exploratory analyses performed, the results are intended to be regarded as hypothesis-generating. Patients with durable benefit showed greater expansion of tumor-associated TCR clones in peripheral blood 3 weeks after starting treatment (n of about 20, p = 0.022). A pretreatment peripheral blood TCR clonality below the median was linked to improved progression-free and overall survival.

The V end loses 4 bases and the J end loses 1 base, and a stretch of 14 bases separates them. Inclusive of the bounding cysteine and phenylalanine, the CDR3 is 15 residues long. Just CDR3 DNA is preserved here, 45 bases in frame from base 1. As encoded in the germline V gene, CDR1 is SGHDT while CDR2 is YYEEEE. The time point label for this specimen denotes: peripheral blood 6 weeks after treatment start. The cohort comprised fewer than 35 patients with locally advanced or metastatic urothelial carcinoma treated at Memorial Sloan Kettering on a trial protocol. Peripheral blood mononuclear cells were collected pretreatment and during treatment, with between 1 and 8 total time points per patient. The Qiagen DNeasy Blood extraction kit was used to purify genomic DNA from total PBMCs and tumor samples. PBMCs were collected pretreatment and during treatment, and were isolated and stored as previously described.

Synthetic TCR analog templates were spiked into each PCR so that absolute template abundance could be estimated from read counts. TCRbeta CDR3 regions were amplified from genomic DNA with bias-controlled V and J gene primers using the immunoSEQ assay. Rearranged TCRbeta segments were sequenced at approximately 20X coverage. As for the authors' bioinformatics: Sequencing errors were corrected by clustering and CDR3s were annotated against IMGT to assign V, D and J genes. Downstream analyses used only productive TCRbeta rearrangements and left out out-of-frame or stop-codon sequences. To compute clonality, Shannon entropy was normalized by the log of the number of unique productive sequences and then subtracted from one. Clones differing between time points or between blood and tumor were identified by Fisher's exact test with Benjamini-Hochberg correction at adjusted p below 0.01. Sourced from immuneACCESS, this table was stored by TCRdb with only in-frame sequences that have V and J called. A share of the clones is absent; for the studies checked, an unresolved V gene accounts for under half, and the remainder has no known explanation. V and J calls and clone size are copied from that table; D and trimming were computed from the DNA. The sample table records fewer than 50,000 clones; roughly 89% of these occur just once. The ten largest make up about 7.9% of the sample.

The TCR comes from a man in his 70s with urothelial cancer. This sample comprised PBMCs, obtained around atezolizumab (anti-PD-L1) treatment. The chain is encoded by TRBV5-6 joined to TRBJ1-1; the D gene assignment is ambiguous. The nucleotide sequence is given as TGTGCCAGCAGCGAGAGGGAAGCAAGGAACACTGAAGCTTTCTTT. Its coded protein is CASSEREARNTEAFF.